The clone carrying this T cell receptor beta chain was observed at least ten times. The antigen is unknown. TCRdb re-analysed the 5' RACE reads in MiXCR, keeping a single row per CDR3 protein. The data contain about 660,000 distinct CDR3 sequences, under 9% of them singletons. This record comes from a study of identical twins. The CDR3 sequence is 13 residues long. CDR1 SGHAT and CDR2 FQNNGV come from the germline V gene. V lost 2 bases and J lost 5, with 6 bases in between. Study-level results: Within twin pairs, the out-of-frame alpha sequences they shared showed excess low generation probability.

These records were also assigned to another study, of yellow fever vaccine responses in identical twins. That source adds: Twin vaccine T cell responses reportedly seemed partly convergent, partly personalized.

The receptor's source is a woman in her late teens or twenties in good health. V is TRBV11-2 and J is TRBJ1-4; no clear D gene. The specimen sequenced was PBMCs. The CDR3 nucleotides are TGTGCCAGCAGCTTATGGCGGAATGAAAAACTGTTTTTT. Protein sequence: CASSLWRNEKLFF. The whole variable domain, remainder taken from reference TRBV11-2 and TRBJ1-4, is EAGVAQSPRYKIIEKRQSVAFWCNPISGHATLYWYQQILGQGPKLLIQFQNNGVVDDSQLPKDRFSAERLKGVDSTLKIQPAKLEDSAVYLCASSLWRNEKLFFGSGTQLSVL.